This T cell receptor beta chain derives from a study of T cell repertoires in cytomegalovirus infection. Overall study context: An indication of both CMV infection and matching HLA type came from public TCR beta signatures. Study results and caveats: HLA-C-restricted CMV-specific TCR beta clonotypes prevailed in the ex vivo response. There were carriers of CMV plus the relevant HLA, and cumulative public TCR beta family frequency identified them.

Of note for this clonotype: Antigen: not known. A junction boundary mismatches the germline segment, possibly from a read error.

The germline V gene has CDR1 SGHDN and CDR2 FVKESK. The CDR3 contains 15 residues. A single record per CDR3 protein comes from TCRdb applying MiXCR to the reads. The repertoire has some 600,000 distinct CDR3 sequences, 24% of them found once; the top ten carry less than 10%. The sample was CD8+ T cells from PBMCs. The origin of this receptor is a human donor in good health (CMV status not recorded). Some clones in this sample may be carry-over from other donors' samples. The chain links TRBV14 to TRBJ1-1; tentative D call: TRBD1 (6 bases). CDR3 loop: CANSQRRGRNTEAFF. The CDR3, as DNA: TGTGCCAACAGCCAAAGGAGGGGGAGGAACACTGAAGCTTTCTTT.